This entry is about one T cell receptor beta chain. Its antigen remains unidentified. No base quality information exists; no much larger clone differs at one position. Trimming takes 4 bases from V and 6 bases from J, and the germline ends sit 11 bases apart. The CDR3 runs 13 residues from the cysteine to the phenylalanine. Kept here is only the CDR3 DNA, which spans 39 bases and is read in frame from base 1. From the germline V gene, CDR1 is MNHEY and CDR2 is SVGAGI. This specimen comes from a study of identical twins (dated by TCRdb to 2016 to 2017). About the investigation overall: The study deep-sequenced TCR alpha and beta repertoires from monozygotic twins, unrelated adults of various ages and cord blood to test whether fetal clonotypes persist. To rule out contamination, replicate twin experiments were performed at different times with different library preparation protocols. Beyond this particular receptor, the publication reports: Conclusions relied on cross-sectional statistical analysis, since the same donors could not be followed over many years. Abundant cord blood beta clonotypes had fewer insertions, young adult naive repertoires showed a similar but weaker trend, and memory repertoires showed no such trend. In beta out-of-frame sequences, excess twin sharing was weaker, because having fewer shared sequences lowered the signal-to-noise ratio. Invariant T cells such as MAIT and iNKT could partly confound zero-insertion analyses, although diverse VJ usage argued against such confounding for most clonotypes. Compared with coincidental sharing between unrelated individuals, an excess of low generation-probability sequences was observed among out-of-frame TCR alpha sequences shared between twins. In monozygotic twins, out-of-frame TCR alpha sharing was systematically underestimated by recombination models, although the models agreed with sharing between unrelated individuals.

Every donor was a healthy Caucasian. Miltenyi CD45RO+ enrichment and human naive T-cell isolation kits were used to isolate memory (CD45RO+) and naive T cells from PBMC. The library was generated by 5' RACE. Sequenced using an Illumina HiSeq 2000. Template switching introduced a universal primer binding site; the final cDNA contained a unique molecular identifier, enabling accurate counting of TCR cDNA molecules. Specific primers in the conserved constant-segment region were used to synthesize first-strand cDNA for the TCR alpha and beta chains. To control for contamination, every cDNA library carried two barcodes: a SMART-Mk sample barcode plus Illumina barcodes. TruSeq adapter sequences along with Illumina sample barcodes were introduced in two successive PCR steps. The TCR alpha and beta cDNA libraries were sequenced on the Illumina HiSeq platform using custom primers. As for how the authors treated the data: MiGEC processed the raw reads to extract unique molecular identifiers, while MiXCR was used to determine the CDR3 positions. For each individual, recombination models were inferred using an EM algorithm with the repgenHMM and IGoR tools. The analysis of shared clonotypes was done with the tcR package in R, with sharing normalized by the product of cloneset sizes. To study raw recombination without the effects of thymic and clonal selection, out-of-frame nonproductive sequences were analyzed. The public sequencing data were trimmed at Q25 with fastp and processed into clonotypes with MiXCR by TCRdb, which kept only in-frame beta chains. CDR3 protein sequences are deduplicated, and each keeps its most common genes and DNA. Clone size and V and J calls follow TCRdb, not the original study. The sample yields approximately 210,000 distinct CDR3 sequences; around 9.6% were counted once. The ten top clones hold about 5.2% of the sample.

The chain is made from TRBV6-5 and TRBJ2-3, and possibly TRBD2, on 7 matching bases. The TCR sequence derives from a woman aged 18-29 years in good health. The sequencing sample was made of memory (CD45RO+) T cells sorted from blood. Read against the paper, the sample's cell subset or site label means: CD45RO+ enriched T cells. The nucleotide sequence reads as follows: TGTGCCAGCAGTTGGGAGGGGGAGGATACGCAGTATTTT. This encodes CASSWEGEDTQYF.